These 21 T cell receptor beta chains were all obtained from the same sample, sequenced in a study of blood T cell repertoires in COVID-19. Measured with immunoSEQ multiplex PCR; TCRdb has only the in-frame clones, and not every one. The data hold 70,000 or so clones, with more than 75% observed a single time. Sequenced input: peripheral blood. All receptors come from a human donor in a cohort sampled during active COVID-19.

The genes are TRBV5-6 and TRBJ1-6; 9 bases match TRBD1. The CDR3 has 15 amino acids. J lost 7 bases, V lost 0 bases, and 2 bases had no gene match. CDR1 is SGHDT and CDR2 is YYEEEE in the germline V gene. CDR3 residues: CASSLGDRENSPLHF. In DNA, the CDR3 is TGTGCCAGCAGCTTGGGGGACAGGGAAAATTCACCCCTCCACTTT.

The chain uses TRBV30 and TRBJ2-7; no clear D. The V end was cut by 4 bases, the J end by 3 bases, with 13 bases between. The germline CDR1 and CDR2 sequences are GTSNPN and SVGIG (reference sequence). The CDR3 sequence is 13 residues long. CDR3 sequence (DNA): TGTGCCTGGAATTTCAAGCCCTACTACGAGCAGTACTTC. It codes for CAWNFKPYYEQYF.

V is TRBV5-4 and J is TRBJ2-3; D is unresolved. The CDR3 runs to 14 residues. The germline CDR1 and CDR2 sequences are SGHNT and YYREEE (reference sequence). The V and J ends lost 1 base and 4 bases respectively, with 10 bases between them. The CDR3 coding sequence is TGTGCCAGCAGCTTGTCGGCCGGAGCAGATACGCAGTATTTT. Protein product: CASSLSAGADTQYF.

CDR3 loop: CASSPWTGKREKLFF. CDR3 nucleotides: TGTGCCAGCAGTCCTTGGACAGGGAAACGCGAAAAACTGTTTTTT. This chain joins TRBV27 and TRBJ1-4; 8 nucleotides line up with TRBD1. The CDR3 has 15 residues. The germline CDR1 and CDR2 sequences are MNHEY and SMNVEV (reference sequence). Trimming removed 5 bases from V and 8 bases from J; junction bases left unmatched: 10.

CDR3 amino acids: CASSERSAGLTF. The CDR3, as DNA: TGTGCCAGCAGTGAACGGTCGGCGGGGCTCACCTTC. The rearrangement joins TRBV6-1 to TRBJ1-2; weak D call: TRBD1 (5 bases). This CDR3 is 12 amino acids long. The germline V and J ends were trimmed by 2 bases and 13 bases, with 14 bases remaining between them. Germline loops: CDR1 MNHNS, CDR2 SASEGT.

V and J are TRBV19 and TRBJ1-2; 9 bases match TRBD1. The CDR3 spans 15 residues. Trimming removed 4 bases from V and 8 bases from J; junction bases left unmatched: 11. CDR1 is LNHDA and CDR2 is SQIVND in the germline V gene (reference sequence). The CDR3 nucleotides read TGTGCCAGTAGTAGCCGACCGGGACAGGGCTCAGGCTACACCTTC. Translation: CASSSRPGQGSGYTF.

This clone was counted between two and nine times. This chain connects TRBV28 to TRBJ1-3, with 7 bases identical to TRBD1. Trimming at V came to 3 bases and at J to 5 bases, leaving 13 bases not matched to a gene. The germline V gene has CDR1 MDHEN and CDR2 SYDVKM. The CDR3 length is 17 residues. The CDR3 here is CASSFTWQGVRRNTIYF. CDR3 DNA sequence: TGTGCCAGCAGTTTTACGTGGCAGGGGGTAAGAAGAAACACCATATATTTT.

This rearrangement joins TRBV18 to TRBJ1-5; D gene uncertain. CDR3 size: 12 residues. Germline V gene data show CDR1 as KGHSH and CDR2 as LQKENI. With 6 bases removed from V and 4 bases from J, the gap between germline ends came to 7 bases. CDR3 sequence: CASSLENQPQHF. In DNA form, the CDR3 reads TGTGCCAGCTCCCTTGAGAATCAGCCCCAGCATTTT.

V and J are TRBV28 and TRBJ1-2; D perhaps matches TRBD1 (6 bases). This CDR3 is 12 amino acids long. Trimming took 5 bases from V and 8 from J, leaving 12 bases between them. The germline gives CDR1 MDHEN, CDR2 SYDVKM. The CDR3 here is CASSKTGLGYTF. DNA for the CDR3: TGTGCCAGCAGTAAGACAGGTCTGGGCTACACCTTC.

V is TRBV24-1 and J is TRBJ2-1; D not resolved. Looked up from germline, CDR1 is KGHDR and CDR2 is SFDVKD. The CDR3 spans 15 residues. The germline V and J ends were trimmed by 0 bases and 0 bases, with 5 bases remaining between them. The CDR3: CATSDLRSSYNEQFF. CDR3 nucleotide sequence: TGTGCCACCAGTGATTTGCGGAGCTCCTACAATGAGCAGTTCTTC.

CDR3 loop: CASSSTLAGGRYNEQFF. CDR3 in DNA: TGTGCCAGCAGCTCCACCCTGGCGGGAGGGCGTTACAATGAGCAGTTCTTC. The rearrangement joins TRBV7-2 to TRBJ2-1, with 9 bases identical to TRBD2. The germline CDR1 and CDR2 sequences are SGHTA and FQGNSA. V lost 4 bases to trimming and J lost 4 bases; unmatched junction nucleotides: 11. This CDR3 contains 17 residues.

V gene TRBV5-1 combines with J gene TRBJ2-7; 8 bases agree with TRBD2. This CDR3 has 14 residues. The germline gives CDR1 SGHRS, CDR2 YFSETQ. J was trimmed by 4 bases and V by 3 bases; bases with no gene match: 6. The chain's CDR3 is CASSSSGSAYEQYF. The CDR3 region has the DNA TGCGCCAGCAGCTCGAGCGGGAGTGCATACGAGCAGTACTTC.

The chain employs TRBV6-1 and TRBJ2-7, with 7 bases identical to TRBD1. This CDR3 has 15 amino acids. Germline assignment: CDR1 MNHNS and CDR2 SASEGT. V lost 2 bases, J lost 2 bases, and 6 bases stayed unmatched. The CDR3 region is CASSERGTEAYEQYF. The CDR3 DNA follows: TGTGCCAGCAGTGAAAGGGGGACAGAAGCCTACGAGCAGTACTTC.

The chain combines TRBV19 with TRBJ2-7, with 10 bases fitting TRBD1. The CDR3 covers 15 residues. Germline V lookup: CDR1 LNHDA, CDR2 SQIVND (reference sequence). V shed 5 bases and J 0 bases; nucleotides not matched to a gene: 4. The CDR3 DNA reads TGTGCCAGTAGTGACAGGGGGCTAGCCTCCTACGAGCAGTACTTC. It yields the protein CASSDRGLASYEQYF.

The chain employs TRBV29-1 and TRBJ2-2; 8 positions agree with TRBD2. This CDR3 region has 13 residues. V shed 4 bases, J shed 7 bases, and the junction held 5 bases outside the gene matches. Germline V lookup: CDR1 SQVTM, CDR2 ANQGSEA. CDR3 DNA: TGCAGCGTTGTTCGGGGGGGCGTCGGGGAGCTGTTTTTT. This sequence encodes CSVVRGGVGELFF.

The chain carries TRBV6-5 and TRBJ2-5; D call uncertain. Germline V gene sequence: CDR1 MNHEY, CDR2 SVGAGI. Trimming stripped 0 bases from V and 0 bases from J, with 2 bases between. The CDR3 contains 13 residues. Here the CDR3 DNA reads TGTGCCAGCAGTTACTCCTACCAAGAGACCCAGTACTTC. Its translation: CASSYSYQETQYF.

CDR3: CASSHPRDIYNEQFF. CDR3 nucleotide sequence: TGCGCCAGCAGCCATCCCCGGGACATCTACAATGAGCAGTTCTTC. This rearrangement joins TRBV4-1 to TRBJ2-1; the D gene is possibly TRBD1 (6 bases). Trimming took 3 bases from V and 3 from J, leaving 12 bases between them. Germline V gene lookup returns CDR1 MGHRA and CDR2 YSYEKL. The CDR3 is 15 residues long.

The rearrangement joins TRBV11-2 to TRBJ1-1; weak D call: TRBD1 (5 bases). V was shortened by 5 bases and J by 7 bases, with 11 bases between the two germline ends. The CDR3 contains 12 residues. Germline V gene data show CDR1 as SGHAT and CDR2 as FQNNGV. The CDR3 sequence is CASSPDRVEAFF. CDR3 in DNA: TGTGCCAGCAGCCCCGACAGAGTTGAAGCTTTCTTT.

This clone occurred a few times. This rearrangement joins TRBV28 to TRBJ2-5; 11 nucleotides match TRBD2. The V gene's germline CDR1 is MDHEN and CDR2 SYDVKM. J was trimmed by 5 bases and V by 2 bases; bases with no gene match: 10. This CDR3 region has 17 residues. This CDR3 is CASSLGLIAGGRETQYF. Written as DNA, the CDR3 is TGTGCCAGCAGTTTAGGGCTTATAGCGGGGGGGCGCGAGACCCAGTACTTC.

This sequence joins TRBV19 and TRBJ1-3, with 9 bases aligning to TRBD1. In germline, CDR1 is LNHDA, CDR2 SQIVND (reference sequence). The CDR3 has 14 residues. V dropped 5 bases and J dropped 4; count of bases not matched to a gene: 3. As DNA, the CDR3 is TGTGCCAGTAGTCGGACAGGGGACGGAAACACCATATATTTT. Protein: CASSRTGDGNTIYF. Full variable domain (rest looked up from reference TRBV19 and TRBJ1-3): DGGITQSPKYLFRKEGQNVTLSCEQNLNHDAMYWYRQDPGQGLRLIYYSQIVNDFQKGDIAEGYSVSREKKESFPLTVTSAQKNPTAFYLCASSRTGDGNTIYFGEGSWLTVV.

CDR3 loop: CASSTYLDRVEQPQHF. The CDR3 nucleotides are TGTGCCAGCAGCACTTATCTAGACAGGGTAGAGCAGCCCCAGCATTTT. The chain recombines TRBV21-1 with TRBJ1-5; whether TRBD1, the table's D call, matches the DNA was not checked. TRBV21-1 has pseudogene status. The CDR3 sequence is 16 residues long.